This paragraph covers one T cell receptor (beta chain) sequence. Its antigen is not known. These data are taken from a study of shared clonotypes between healthy human individuals. General study points: The naive CD4 repertoires of four donors were compared, and roughly 5.1% of clonotypes were shared.

At a deep level, the assay was run. Per sorted-subset replicate PCR, input was roughly 200 ng DNA, representing 30,000 to 35,000 T cell genomes. Libraries were prepared by immunoSEQ multiplex PCR; TCRdb keeps only in-frame clonotypes and omits some of them. The sample lists roughly 2.4 million clones, around 95% seen once, with around 0.13% in the top ten. Germline CDR1 SGHAT, CDR2 FQDESV (reference sequence). Trimming cost V 4 bases and J 1 base, with 11 bases left between them. The CDR3 runs to 14 residues. The rearrangement joins TRBV11-1 to TRBJ2-7; TRBD1 is a possible D gene (5 bases). Sequenced material: naive CD4+ T cells sorted from blood. Stated subset: CD45RA+ positively selected. This TCR was recovered from a man aged 18 to 30 in good health. CDR3 in amino acids: CASSWGAGSYEQYF. The CDR3 bases are TGTGCCAGCAGCTGGGGCGCAGGGTCCTACGAGCAGTACTTC.